This T cell receptor beta chain emerged from a study of OX40 agonist ivuxolimab in advanced cancers. Trimming removed 2 bases at V and 9 bases at J, with 14 bases between. The CDR3 sequence is 14 residues long. Germline V gene lookup returns CDR1 SGHAT and CDR2 FQNNGV. Turning to this clone: What it binds is not known. Other nucleotide sequences from this sample produce the same CDR3.

Study findings and constraints: At doses 0.1 to 3.0 mg/kg, CD4+ and CD8+ clones expanded. The antigen specificity of the peripheral T cells (those that were expanded) was not determined.

Some clones are missing from TCRdb's copy, which holds only in-frame ones; the method was immunoSEQ multiplex PCR. The table includes around 60,000 clones, approximately 80% detected once. The receptor's source is an adult with an advanced solid tumor such as melanoma, head and neck, liver or kidney cancer. V and J are TRBV11-2 and TRBJ2-1; D gene unclear. Material: CD4+ or CD8+ T cells sorted from blood, obtained in a trial of the OX40 agonist ivuxolimab. The CDR3: CASSLPLGWTEQFF. CDR3 DNA sequence: TGTGCCAGCAGCTTACCTTTGGGGTGGACTGAGCAGTTCTTC.